This note documents a single T cell receptor beta chain sequence. As yet, its antigen is unknown. This entry is derived from a study of T cells expressing NK-cell markers. The CDR3 is 15 amino acids. The germline CDR1 and CDR2 sequences are ENHRY and SYGVKD. Beta-chain TCR cDNA was generated via 5'RACE template switching with UMIs. TCRdb derives one entry per CDR3 protein from the 5' RACE reads, leaving out DNA. This sample's table reports about 400,000 distinct CDR3 sequences. Study findings and constraints: In more than 5 donors, dominant CD3+CD56+NKG2C+ clones formed about 1.0-7.0% of CD8+ cells.

V is TRBV10-3 and J is TRBJ1-6. This receptor was obtained from a woman between 45 and 65 years old in good health. The source material was blood T cells: a sorted CD56 or NKG2C T cell subset, CD4+ or CD8+ T cells, or bulk PBMC T cells (not recorded which). The CDR3 is CAISDGEGNNSPLHF.